This TCR beta chain was obtained from a study of blood T cell repertoires in COVID-19. Study as a whole: The samples span acute and convalescent COVID-19 from the United States, Italy and Spain. Sources were T cells, B-cell-depleted T cells, or PBMCs; the material itself was cDNA or gDNA.

Seattle's cohort entered during active infection and was followed longitudinally. The CDR3 contains 16 residues. Germline V gives CDR1 SGHTA, CDR2 FQGNSA. Trimming cost V 5 bases and J 4 bases; bases outside gene matches: 10. Authors' methods: Cell counts per sample came from amplifying reference gene primers. The assay was immunoSEQ multiplex PCR, and TCRdb's table has in-frame clones only and misses some. The V and J calls and clone size come from that table; D and trimming were worked out from the DNA. This sample has over 450,000 clones, with around 90% found just once. The sequenced sample consisted of peripheral blood. The V and J genes are TRBV7-2 and TRBJ2-3; 9 nucleotides agree with TRBD1. This TCR came from a woman aged 50 to 65 with COVID-19, enrolled during active disease. DNA for the CDR3: TGTGCCAGCAGCGCTCGAACAGGGGGCTCTTCAGATACGCAGTATTTT. Translated, it gives CASSARTGGSSDTQYF.